One T cell receptor (beta chain) is described in this entry. V shed 1 base and J 2 bases; nucleotides not matched to a gene: 4. The CDR3 runs to 16 residues. Germline loops: CDR1 LGHNA, CDR2 YNFKEQ. The data are from a study of cytomegalovirus exposure and HLA in healthy donors. PCR amplification relied on 60 Vbeta primers (plus 13 Jbeta primers). Clones were sequenced by immunoSEQ multiplex PCR, and TCRdb holds only the in-frame ones, with some missing. Of 55,000 to 70,000 clones in the sample, more than 60% were seen once. This TCR came from a male donor in good health and CMV-seropositive. V and J are TRBV4-2 and TRBJ2-2; 7 bases align to TRBD1. The sequencing sample was made of PBMCs. CDR3 sequence: CASSQGGGFNTGELFF. The CDR3 nucleotides read TGTGCCAGCAGCCAAGGAGGGGGCTTTAACACCGGGGAGCTGTTTTTT.